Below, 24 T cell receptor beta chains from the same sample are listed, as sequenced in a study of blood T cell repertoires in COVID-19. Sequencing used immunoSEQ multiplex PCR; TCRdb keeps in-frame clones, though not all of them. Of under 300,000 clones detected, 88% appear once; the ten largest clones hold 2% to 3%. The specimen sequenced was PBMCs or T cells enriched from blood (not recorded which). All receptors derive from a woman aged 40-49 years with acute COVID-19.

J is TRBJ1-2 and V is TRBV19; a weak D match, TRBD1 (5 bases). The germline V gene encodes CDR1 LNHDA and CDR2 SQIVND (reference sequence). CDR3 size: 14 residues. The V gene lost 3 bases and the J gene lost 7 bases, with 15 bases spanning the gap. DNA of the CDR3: TGTGCCAGTAGTATTCTGGCAGGGCGTCGTGGCTACACCTTC. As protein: CASSILAGRRGYTF.

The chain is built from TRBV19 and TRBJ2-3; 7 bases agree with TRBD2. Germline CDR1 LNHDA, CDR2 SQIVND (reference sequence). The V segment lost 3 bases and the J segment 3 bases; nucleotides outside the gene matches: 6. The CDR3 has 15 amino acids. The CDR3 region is CASSMGGSRTDTQYF. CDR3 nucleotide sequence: TGTGCCAGTAGTATGGGCGGGAGTCGTACAGATACGCAGTATTTT.

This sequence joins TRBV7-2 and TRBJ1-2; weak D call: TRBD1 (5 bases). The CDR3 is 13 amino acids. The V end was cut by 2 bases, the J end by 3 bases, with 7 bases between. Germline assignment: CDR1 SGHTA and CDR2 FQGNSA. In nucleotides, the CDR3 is TGTGCCAGCAGCTTATCCAGGGACTATGGCTACACCTTC. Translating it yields CASSLSRDYGYTF.

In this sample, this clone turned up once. This CDR3 reads CASRGDRGDGYTF. CDR3 DNA: TGTGCCAGCAGAGGCGACAGGGGAGATGGCTACACCTTC. This rearrangement joins TRBV6-5 to TRBJ1-2; the match to TRBD1 covers 8 bases. Germline V gene lookup returns CDR1 MNHEY and CDR2 SVGAGI. Trimming cost V 6 bases and J 6 bases; bases outside gene matches: 6. The length of the CDR3 is 13 residues.

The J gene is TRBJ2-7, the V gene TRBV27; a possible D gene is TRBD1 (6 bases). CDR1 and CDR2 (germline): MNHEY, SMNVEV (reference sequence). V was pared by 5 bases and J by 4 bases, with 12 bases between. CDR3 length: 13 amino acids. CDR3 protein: CASSPLQGYEQYV. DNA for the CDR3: TGTGCCAGCAGTCCTTTACAGGGATACGAGCAGTACGTC.

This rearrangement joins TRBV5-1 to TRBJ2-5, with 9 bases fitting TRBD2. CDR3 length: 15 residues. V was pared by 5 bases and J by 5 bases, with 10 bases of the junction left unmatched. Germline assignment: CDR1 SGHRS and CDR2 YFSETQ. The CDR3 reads CASRGVGLATETQYF. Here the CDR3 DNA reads TGCGCCAGCAGAGGAGTAGGACTAGCGACGGAGACCCAGTACTTC.

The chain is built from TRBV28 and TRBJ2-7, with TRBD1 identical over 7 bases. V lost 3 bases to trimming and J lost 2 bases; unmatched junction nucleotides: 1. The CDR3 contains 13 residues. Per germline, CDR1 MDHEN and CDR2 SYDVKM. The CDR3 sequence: CASSLTGPYEQYV. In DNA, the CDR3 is TGTGCCAGCAGTTTGACAGGGCCCTACGAGCAGTACGTC.

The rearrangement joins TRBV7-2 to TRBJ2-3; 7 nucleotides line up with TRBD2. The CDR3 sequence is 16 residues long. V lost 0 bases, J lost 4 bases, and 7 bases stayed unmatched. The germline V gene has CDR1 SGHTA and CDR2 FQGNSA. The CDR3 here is CASSLASTGRADTQYF. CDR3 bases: TGTGCCAGCAGCTTAGCGTCGACGGGGAGGGCAGATACGCAGTATTTT.

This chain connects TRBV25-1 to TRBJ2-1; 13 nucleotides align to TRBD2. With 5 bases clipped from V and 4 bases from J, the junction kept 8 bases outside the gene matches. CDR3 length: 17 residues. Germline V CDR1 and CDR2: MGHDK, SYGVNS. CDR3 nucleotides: TGTGCCAGCAGTCCCGGGGGACTAGCGGGAAGTTACAATGAGCAGTTCTTC. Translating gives CASSPGGLAGSYNEQFF. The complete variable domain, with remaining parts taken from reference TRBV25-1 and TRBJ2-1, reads EADIYQTPRYLVIGTGKKITLECSQTMGHDKMYWYQQDPGMELHLIHYSYGVNSTEKGDLSSESTVSRIRTEHFPLTLESARPSHTSQYLCASSPGGLAGSYNEQFFGPGTRLTVL.

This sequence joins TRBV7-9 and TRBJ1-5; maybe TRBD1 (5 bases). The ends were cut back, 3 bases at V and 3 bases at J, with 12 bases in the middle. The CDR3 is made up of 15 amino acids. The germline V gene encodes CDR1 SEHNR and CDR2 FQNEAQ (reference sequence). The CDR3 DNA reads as TGTGCCAGCAGCTTGGAGGGGAGTGACAATCAGCCCCAGCATTTT. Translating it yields CASSLEGSDNQPQHF.

CDR3 in DNA: TGCGCCAGCAGCCTAGGGGGAGTGAACACTGAAGCTTTCTTT. Protein product: CASSLGGVNTEAFF. V usage is TRBV4-3 and J usage is TRBJ1-1; D perhaps matches TRBD1 (6 bases). This CDR3 spans 14 amino acids. V was pared by 4 bases and J by 0 bases, with 9 bases between. Germline CDR1 reads LGHNA; CDR2 reads YSLEER.

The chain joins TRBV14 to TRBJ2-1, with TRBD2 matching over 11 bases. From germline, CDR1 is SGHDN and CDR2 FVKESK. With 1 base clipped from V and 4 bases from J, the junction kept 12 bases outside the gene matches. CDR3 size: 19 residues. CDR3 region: CASSQGLAGPTSPYNEQFF. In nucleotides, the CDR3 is TGTGCCAGCAGCCAAGGACTAGCGGGACCCACATCCCCTTACAATGAGCAGTTCTTC. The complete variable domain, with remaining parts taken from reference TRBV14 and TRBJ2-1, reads EAGVTQFPSHSVIEKGQTVTLRCDPISGHDNLYWYRRVMGKEIKFLLHFVKESKQDESGMPNNRFLAERTGGTYSTLKVQPAELEDSGVYFCASSQGLAGPTSPYNEQFFGPGTRLTVL.

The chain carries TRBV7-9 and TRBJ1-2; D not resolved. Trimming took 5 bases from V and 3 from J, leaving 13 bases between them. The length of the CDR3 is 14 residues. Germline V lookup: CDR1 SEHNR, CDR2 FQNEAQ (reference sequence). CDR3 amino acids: CASSPRKPYYGYTF. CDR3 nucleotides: TGTGCCAGCAGCCCCAGAAAACCCTACTATGGCTACACCTTC.

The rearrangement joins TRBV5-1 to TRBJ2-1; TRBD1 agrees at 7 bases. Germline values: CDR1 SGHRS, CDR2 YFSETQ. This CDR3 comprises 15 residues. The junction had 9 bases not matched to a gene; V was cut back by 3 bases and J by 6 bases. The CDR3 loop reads CASSSGQAYGNEQFF. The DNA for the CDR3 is TGCGCCAGCAGCTCTGGACAGGCCTACGGCAATGAGCAGTTCTTC.

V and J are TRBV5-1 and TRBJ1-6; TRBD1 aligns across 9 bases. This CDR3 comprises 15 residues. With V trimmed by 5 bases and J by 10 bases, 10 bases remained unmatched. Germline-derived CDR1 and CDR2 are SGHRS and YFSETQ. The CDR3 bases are TGCGCCAGCAGAGAGGGGACAGGGACTAACTCACCCCTCCACTTT. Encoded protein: CASREGTGTNSPLHF.

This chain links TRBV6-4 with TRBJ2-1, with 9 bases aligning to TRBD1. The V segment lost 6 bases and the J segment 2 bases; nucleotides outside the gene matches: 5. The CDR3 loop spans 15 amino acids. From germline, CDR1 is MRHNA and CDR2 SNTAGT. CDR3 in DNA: TGTGCCAGCAGCAGGGACAGGGTAACCTACAATGAGCAGTTCTTC. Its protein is CASSRDRVTYNEQFF.

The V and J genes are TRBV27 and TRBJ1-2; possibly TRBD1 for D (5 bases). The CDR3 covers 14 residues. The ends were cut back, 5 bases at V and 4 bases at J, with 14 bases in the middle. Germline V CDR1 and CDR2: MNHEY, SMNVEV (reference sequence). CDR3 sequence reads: CASSQYRTSYGYTF. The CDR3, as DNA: TGTGCCAGCAGTCAGTACAGGACCTCCTATGGCTACACCTTC.

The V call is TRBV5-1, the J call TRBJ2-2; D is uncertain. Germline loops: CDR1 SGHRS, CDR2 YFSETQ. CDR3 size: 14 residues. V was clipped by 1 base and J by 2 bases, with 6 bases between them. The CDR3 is CASSLFPNTGELFF. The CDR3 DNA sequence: TGCGCCAGCAGCTTGTTTCCAAACACCGGGGAGCTGTTTTTT.

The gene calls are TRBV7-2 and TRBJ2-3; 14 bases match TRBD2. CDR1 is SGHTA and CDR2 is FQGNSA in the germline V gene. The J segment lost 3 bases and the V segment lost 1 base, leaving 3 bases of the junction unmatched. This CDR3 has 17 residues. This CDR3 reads CASSLGLAGGQTDTQYF. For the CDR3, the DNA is TGTGCCAGCAGCTTAGGACTAGCGGGGGGGCAGACAGATACGCAGTATTTT.

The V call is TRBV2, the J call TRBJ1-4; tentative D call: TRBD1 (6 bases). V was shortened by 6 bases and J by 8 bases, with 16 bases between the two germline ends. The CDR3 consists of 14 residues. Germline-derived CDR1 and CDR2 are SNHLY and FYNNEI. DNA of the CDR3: TGTGCCAGCAGATCGGACAGTGCCAGGGAAAAACTGTTTTTT. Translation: CASRSDSAREKLFF.

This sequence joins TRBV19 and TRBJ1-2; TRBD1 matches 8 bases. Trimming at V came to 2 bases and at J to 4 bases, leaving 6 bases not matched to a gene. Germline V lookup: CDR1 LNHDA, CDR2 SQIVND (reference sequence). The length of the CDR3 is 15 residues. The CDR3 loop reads CASSIQGARGYGYTF. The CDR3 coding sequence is TGTGCCAGTAGTATACAGGGGGCGCGTGGCTATGGCTACACCTTC.

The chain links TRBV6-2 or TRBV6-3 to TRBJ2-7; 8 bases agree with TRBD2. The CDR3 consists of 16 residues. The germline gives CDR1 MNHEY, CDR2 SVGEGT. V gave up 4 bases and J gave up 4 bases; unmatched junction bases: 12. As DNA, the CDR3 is TGTGCCAGCAGTTCCGCCAGAGCGGGAGCCGGGTACGAGCAGTACGTC. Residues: CASSSARAGAGYEQYV.

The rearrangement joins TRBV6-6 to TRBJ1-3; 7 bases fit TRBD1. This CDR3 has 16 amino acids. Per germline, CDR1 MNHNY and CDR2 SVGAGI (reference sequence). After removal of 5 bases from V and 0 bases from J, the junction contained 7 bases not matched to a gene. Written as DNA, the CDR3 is TGTGCCAGCAGTCGGGGGGGACAGAGCTCTGGAAACACCATATATTTT. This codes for CASSRGGQSSGNTIYF.

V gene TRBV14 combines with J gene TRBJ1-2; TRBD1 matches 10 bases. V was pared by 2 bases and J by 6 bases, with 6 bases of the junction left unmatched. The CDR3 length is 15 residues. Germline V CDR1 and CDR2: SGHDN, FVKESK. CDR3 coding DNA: TGTGCCAGCAGCCAAACACGGACAGGGGGAGATGGCTACACCTTC. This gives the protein CASSQTRTGGDGYTF.